Listed here are 5 T cell receptor beta chains from one sample, sequenced in a study of Ad26.COV2.S vaccination and SARS-CoV-2 variants. Treatment meaning: 15 to 20 received Ad26.COV2.S at low or high dose, single or two shots; roughly five received placebo; per-sample allocation not given. Specimens were obtained on day 63 following the first vaccine or placebo injection. Data came from immunoSEQ multiplex PCR; TCRdb stores just in-frame clones and leaves some out. Counted here are around 310,000 clones, about nine tenths occurring once; the ten biggest clones make up 5.5%. This specimen consisted of peripheral blood, obtained in a trial of Ad26.COV2.S vaccine versus placebo. The receptor source for this set is a person aged 18-60 years who received the Ad26.COV2.S COVID-19 vaccine or a placebo.

CDR3 in amino acids: CASSSRQGVIYEQYV. The CDR3, as DNA: TGTGCCAGCAGTTCTAGACAGGGTGTGATCTACGAGCAGTACGTC. This rearrangement joins TRBV6-6 to TRBJ2-7; TRBD1 agrees at 7 bases. V trimming: 4 bases; J trimming: 3 bases; junction bases outside the gene matches: 9. The CDR3 runs 15 residues. From germline, CDR1 is MNHNY and CDR2 SVGAGI (reference sequence).

V usage is TRBV15 and J usage is TRBJ1-2, with TRBD1 matching 8 bases. V was clipped by 0 bases and J by 6 bases; unmatched bases: 9. Germline V gene data show CDR1 as LNHNV and CDR2 as YYDKDF (reference sequence). The CDR3 spans 16 residues. CDR3 coding DNA: TGTGCCACCAGCAGAGAACCGCCGACAGGGGTTGATGGCTACACCTTC. Amino acids: CATSREPPTGVDGYTF.

The chain has TRBV7-2 and TRBJ1-2; D not certain. V gave up 5 bases and J gave up 0 bases, with 4 bases separating them. Per germline, CDR1 SGHTA and CDR2 FQGNSA. The CDR3 extends over 12 amino acids. The CDR3 coding sequence is TGTGCCAGCAGCCCCCCTAACTATGGCTACACCTTC. This sequence encodes CASSPPNYGYTF.

The gene calls are TRBV27 and TRBJ2-4, with 7 bases aligning to TRBD2. The CDR3 covers 14 residues. CDR1 is MNHEY, CDR2 SMNVEV, per germline (reference sequence). The V gene end was trimmed by 6 bases and the J gene end by 6 bases; junction bases not matched to a gene: 8. The CDR3 protein is CASRTAGRGNIQYF. DNA of the CDR3: TGTGCCAGCAGGACAGCGGGGAGAGGAAACATTCAGTACTTC.

V gene TRBV7-2 combines with J gene TRBJ2-5, with D uncertain. The V end lost 1 base, the J end lost 4 bases, and 10 bases lay between the germline ends. This CDR3 has 14 amino acids. In germline, CDR1 is SGHTA, CDR2 FQGNSA. The CDR3 DNA follows: TGTGCCAGCAGCTTAGGACTCGACGGAGAGACCCAGTACTTC. It translates to CASSLGLDGETQYF.